The T cell receptor (beta chain) described here comes from a study of T cells in Graves' hyperthyroidism and ophthalmopathy. Study outcomes and limitations: Ophthalmopathy was distinguished from stable hyperthyroidism by 13 V-J signatures.

Losses at the gene ends were 5 bases for V and 9 bases for J; bases not matched to a gene: 7. The CDR3 spans 14 residues. CDR1 is SNHLY and CDR2 is FYNNEI in the germline V gene. Patients showing uncontrolled infection, other autoimmune disease, pregnancy or lactation were ineligible. The PBMCs had their origin in approximately 10 ml of fresh peripheral blood. This clonotype was seen many times. The antigen is undetermined. TCR beta CDR3 sequences were amplified from RNA transcripts. TCR CDR3 regions were first amplified by RT-PCR with HTBI primers. TCRdb reprocessed the multiplex PCR reads via MiXCR and lists one record per CDR3 protein. The data hold about 320,000 distinct CDR3 sequences, with over 15% observed a single time.

Sequences were obtained from blood. This receptor was identified in a man aged 25 to 40 with Graves' hyperthyroidism. The chain carries TRBV2 and TRBJ1-5; 10 bases fit TRBD1. The CDR3 DNA follows: TGTGCCAGCAGTCAGGACAGGGGGGAAGTGCCCCAGCATTTT. This encodes CASSQDRGEVPQHF.